This T cell receptor (beta chain) was documented in a study of cytomegalovirus exposure and HLA in healthy donors. For the study at large: Of 398 genotyped donors, about 81% clustered with self-reported Caucasian donors. Study-wide results and caveats: Usually a TCR sequence was rare, but some public TCRs were found in many donors. V- and J-gene trimming in TCR beta was tied to a missense DCLRE1C variant by an analysis performed later. The authors listed 150 to 200 TCR beta chains as cytomegalovirus-associated.

The V and J ends lost 0 bases and 4 bases respectively, with 16 bases between them. CDR1 is SGHRS and CDR2 is YFSETQ in the germline V gene. The CDR3 has 16 residues. With 60 Vbeta and 13 Jbeta primers, the PCR was carried out. Only in-frame clones appear in the TCRdb table, and some are missing; sequencing was by immunoSEQ multiplex PCR. Of approximately 280,000 clones in the sample, roughly 85% are singletons; the top ten hold 3% to 4%. This clone is a singleton in its sample. As yet, its antigen is unknown. This clonotype was obtained from a man aged 35 to 55 in good health and CMV-seropositive. Sequencing was done on a sample of PBMCs. V and J are TRBV5-1 and TRBJ1-1, with D maybe TRBD1 (6 bases). CDR3 in DNA: TGCGCCAGCAGCTTGGATATTACAGGGAGGGCCACTGAAGCTTTCTTT. It encodes CASSLDITGRATEAFF.